This TCR beta chain was sequenced in a study of blood T cell repertoires in COVID-19. The overall study: The samples span acute and convalescent COVID-19 from the United States, Italy and Spain. Sample material is recorded as cDNA or gDNA derived from T cells, B-cell-depleted T cells, or PBMCs.

TCRdb keeps only in-frame clones here, not all; method: immunoSEQ multiplex PCR. The sample holds 380,000 or so clones, approximately 86% seen once. Adults between about 18 and 95 years of age took part from 24 US areas. This CDR3 is built from 15 residues. The germline V gene encodes CDR1 LNHDA and CDR2 SQIVND (reference sequence). Trimming cost V 5 bases and J 4 bases; bases outside gene matches: 9. The chain carries TRBV19 and TRBJ2-7; 9 bases agree with TRBD1. This sequence originates from a woman in her thirties or forties with acute COVID-19. Sequenced material: PBMCs or T cells enriched from blood (not recorded which). The CDR3 loop is CASSRTTGGGYEQYF. CDR3 coding DNA: TGTGCCAGTAGTCGAACGACAGGGGGAGGATACGAGCAGTACTTC.